Listed here are 10 T cell receptor beta chains from one sample, sequenced in a study of Ad26.COV2.S vaccination and SARS-CoV-2 variants (dated by TCRdb to about 2021). The time point tag for this specimen amounts to: individuals recovered from natural SARS-CoV-2 infection. Receptors were amplified or captured by the immunoSEQ multiplex PCR assay. Imported from immuneACCESS, the table was reduced by TCRdb to in-frame sequences with V and J called. These copies leave out some clones; in studies compared against another copy, an unresolved V gene accounts for under half, and the cause of the remainder is not known. The sample contains about 350,000 clones, about 91% of them found a single time. The top ten clonotypes cover 3.9% of the sample. The starting material was peripheral blood, obtained after recovery from COVID-19. These receptors originate from a human donor who had recovered from COVID-19.

The genes are TRBV28 and TRBJ1-6, with TRBD1 matching over 7 bases. Germline CDR1 and CDR2: MDHEN and SYDVKM. The CDR3 has 14 residues. V dropped 7 bases and J dropped 7; count of bases not matched to a gene: 7. Written as DNA, the CDR3 is TGTGCCAGCATGTGGGACAGTACCAATTCACCCCTCCACTTT. Translated, it gives CASMWDSTNSPLHF.

V and J are TRBV18 and TRBJ1-3, with D possibly matching TRBD1 (6 bases). CDR3 size: 17 residues. Germline V lookup: CDR1 KGHSH, CDR2 LQKENI. V lost 3 bases and J 6 bases, leaving 21 bases between the germline ends. CDR3 sequence: CASSPFNQGPYENTIYF. DNA of the CDR3: TGTGCCAGCTCACCCTTCAATCAGGGGCCGTACGAAAACACCATATATTTT.

As DNA, the CDR3 is TGTGCCAGCAGTACCTCAGGACAGGGAAGAAGTTCACCCCTCCACTTT. It is translated as CASSTSGQGRSSPLHF. V is TRBV27 and J is TRBJ1-6; 8 bases fit TRBD1. With V trimmed by 5 bases and J by 9 bases, 12 bases remained unmatched. The length of the CDR3 is 16 residues. The germline V gene has CDR1 MNHEY and CDR2 SMNVEV (reference sequence).

This clone was picked up a small number of times. The chain has TRBV6-5 and TRBJ1-1; 8 bases are a match to TRBD1. The length of the CDR3 is 13 residues. Germline V CDR1 and CDR2: MNHEY, SVGAGI. The ends lost 7 bases at V and 6 bases at J; junction bases unmatched: 7. The CDR3 DNA is TGTGCCAGCACCTTGGGACAGGCGGCTGAAGCTTTCTTT. Translation gives CASTLGQAAEAFF.

The J gene is TRBJ2-2, the V gene TRBV18, with 9 bases that match TRBD1. Germline CDR1 is KGHSH and CDR2 is LQKENI. The CDR3 is 15 residues long. The V and J ends lost 2 bases and 3 bases, in that order; junction bases with no gene match: 1. The DNA of the CDR3 is TGTGCCAGCTCACCAAGGGACAGGGACACCGGGGAGCTGTTTTTT. It specifies CASSPRDRDTGELFF.

As for this clone: A junction end diverges from the germline sequence, so it may reflect a read error. The chain couples TRBV7-3 to TRBJ1-2; D is unresolved. The CDR3 spans 14 residues. Germline V gives CDR1 SGHTA, CDR2 FQGTGA. The CDR3 nucleotides are TGTGCCAGCAGCCCCTACCTCGAGGGTACGGTCCTCTCCTTC. Protein sequence: CASSPYLEGTVLSF.

The rearrangement joins TRBV28 to TRBJ2-1; no clear D. The V gene's germline CDR1 is MDHEN and CDR2 SYDVKM. The V gene lost 6 bases and the J gene lost 0 bases, with 12 bases spanning the gap. CDR3 length equals 15 residues. The CDR3 DNA reads as TGTGCCAGCAGCGACGCAGAGAGCTCCTACAATGAGCAGTTCTTC. It encodes CASSDAESSYNEQFF.

CDR3 nucleotides: TGTGCCAGTAGTATAGGGGGACGGAACTCTGGAAACACCATATATTTT. This codes for CASSIGGRNSGNTIYF. J is TRBJ1-3 and V is TRBV19; TRBD1 is a possible D gene (5 bases). The CDR3 is 16 amino acids. Germline V gene data show CDR1 as LNHDA and CDR2 as SQIVND (reference sequence). The germline V and J ends were trimmed by 1 base and 0 bases, with 10 bases remaining between them.

V usage is TRBV5-6 and J usage is TRBJ1-5; a possible D gene is TRBD1 (5 bases). This CDR3 is 17 amino acids long. Germline CDR1 is SGHDT and CDR2 is YYEEEE. With 3 bases removed from V and 7 bases from J, the gap between germline ends came to 23 bases. The CDR3 spells CASSYYSDIPSGQPQHF. The CDR3 coding sequence is TGTGCCAGCAGCTACTATTCGGACATCCCTAGCGGGCAGCCCCAGCATTTT.

This chain uses TRBV7-9 with TRBJ1-1; D perhaps matches TRBD1 (5 bases). From germline, CDR1 is SEHNR and CDR2 FQNEAQ (reference sequence). The CDR3 has 13 residues. V lost 6 bases and J 0 bases, leaving 8 bases between the germline ends. The DNA of the CDR3 is TGTGCCAGCAGAGACAGCTTGAACACTGAAGCTTTCTTT. Translated: CASRDSLNTEAFF.